This entry features one TCR beta chain sequence. Its target is unknown. Treatment here: oral pan-JAK inhibitor, 5-10 mg twice daily. Researchers picked out CD4+ and CD8+ T cells from PBMCs by sorting. The V and J ends lost 4 bases and 5 bases respectively, with 12 bases between them. The CDR3 sequence is 14 residues long. The germline CDR1 and CDR2 sequences are SNHLY and FYNNEI. The record originates from a study of CD8+ T cells in alopecia areata. Study-level information: Treated patients were scored for severity by percent of scalp affected. General study findings and limits: Treatment with tofacitinib significantly lowered scalp clonality and reduced expanded CD8+ clones among the top 100. Amid tofacitinib therapy, many expanded lesional clones stayed present in scalp and blood.

Extracted RNA was reverse transcribed into cDNA, the sequencing template. Measured with immunoSEQ multiplex PCR; TCRdb has only the in-frame clones, and not every one. The sample lists about 210,000 clones, less than 75% occurring once. The sequence was collected from a human donor with alopecia areata. This rearrangement joins TRBV2 to TRBJ1-5, with a tentative D call TRBD1 (5 bases). The sample was CD4+ T cells sorted from blood, taken at week 4, from a patient treated with tofacitinib. CDR3 sequence reads: CASSGPRGDQPQHF. The CDR3 bases are TGTGCCAGCAGTGGACCCCGGGGGGATCAGCCCCAGCATTTT.